This TCR beta chain was observed in a study of CD8+ T cells in alopecia areata. Worth noting for this clone: Its antigen is not identified.

Germline V lookup: CDR1 SGHTA, CDR2 FQGNSA. The CDR3 loop spans 16 amino acids. V dropped 5 bases and J dropped 2; count of bases not matched to a gene: 10. Study outcomes and limitations: Normal-skin resident alphabeta T cells also appear among scalp sample sequences. Higher clonality than in normal scalp was seen in lesional scalp, especially alopecia totalis/universalis.

As part of sample collection, lesional scalp punch biopsies and peripheral blood were taken from alopecia areata patients. Separation by sorting yielded CD4+ and CD8+ T cells from PBMCs. After isolation, RNA underwent reverse transcription to generate cDNA as the sequencing template. Assay: immunoSEQ multiplex PCR; the TCRdb copy retains only in-frame clones and omits some. The sample consists of 50,000 to 70,000 clones, about 44% of them appearing once. The chain is built from TRBV7-2 and TRBJ2-5; 8 nucleotides line up with TRBD1. The sequencing sample was made of NKG2D-low CD8+ T cells sorted from blood. This clonotype originated in a human donor with alopecia areata. The CDR3 DNA sequence: TGTGCCAGCAGCCCGTACGGACAGGGAACTCAAGAGACCCAGTACTTC. It specifies CASSPYGQGTQETQYF.